The entry that follows covers one T cell receptor (beta chain) sequence. The data were obtained in a study of control samples from healthy donors and cancer patients. Clones were sequenced by immunoSEQ multiplex PCR, and TCRdb holds only the in-frame ones, with some missing. The table shows 100,000 or so clones, with more than 85% occurring only once. The sample consisted of blood. This clonotype was obtained from a man younger than 40 in good health.

CDR3 residues: CASSLERRSSYNEQFF. CDR3 sequence (DNA): TGCGCCAGCAGCCTAGAGCGACGGTCCTCCTACAATGAGCAGTTCTTC. The chain recombines TRBV5-1 with TRBJ2-1, with unresolved D. The CDR3 consists of 16 residues. With 4 bases removed from V and 0 bases from J, the gap between germline ends came to 14 bases. Germline V CDR1 and CDR2: SGHRS, YFSETQ.